These T cell receptor beta chains were read from a single sample in a study of cytomegalovirus exposure and HLA in healthy donors. Measured with immunoSEQ multiplex PCR; TCRdb has only the in-frame clones, and not every one. Of approximately 300,000 clones in the sample, 80% to 90% were seen once. Sequencing used PBMCs. These TCRs come from a woman between 40 and 55 years old in good health and CMV-seropositive. Both conserved end residues are part of each CDR3.

TRBJ2-7 TRBV11-2 CASSLVSGLSYEQYF
TRBJ1-1 TRBV5-4 CASSPTQNTEAFF
TRBJ1-6 TRBV27 CASSLVQGAGSPLHF
TRBJ1-2 TRBV6-5 CASVSIDRGLDGYTF
TRBJ1-6 TRBV6-1 CASTNPEGRTSPLHF
TRBJ2-7 TRBV2 CASNPKTGSVGYEQYF
TRBJ1-2 TRBV20-1 CSARARDGYTF
TRBJ2-6 TRBV30 CAWGQGAGANGLTF
TRBJ2-5 TRBV5-1 CASSSGLVETQYF
TRBJ2-7 TRBV27 CASSLKTSGRVYEQYF
TRBJ2-5 TRBV13 CASSLGAGGTQYF
TRBJ2-7 TRBV28 CASSPAGTPSSYEQYF
TRBJ1-1 TRBV5-4 CASSPRNSGEGFF
TRBJ2-1 TRBV27 CASREGSRPGYNEQFF
TRBJ2-2 TRBV7-8 CASSPNKGQGVRTGELFF
TRBJ1-1 TRBV19 CASSMGGTNTEAFF
TRBJ2-6 TRBV5-1 CASSWGDSGANVLTF
TRBJ2-5 TRBV7-2 CASSPDRAETQYF
TRBJ2-7 TRBV20-1 CSARGHEQYF
TRBJ1-4 TRBV4-3 CASSQNRGPNEKLFF
TRBJ1-2 TRBV27 CASRTSGYYGYTF
TRBJ1-1 TRBV6-5 CASIGAGGTEAFF
TRBJ1-6 TRBV7-2 CASSQPGSSYNSPLHF
TRBJ1-1 TRBV21-1 CASSKAKDSPTEAFF
TRBJ1-2 TRBV19 CASSTGTGGMGSYGYTF
TRBJ1-2 TRBV18 CASSPDTGAAYGYTF
TRBJ1-1 TRBV28 CASSPRSGVPEAFF
TRBJ1-1 TRBV7-9 CASSLGQGLFSEAFF
TRBJ1-1 TRBV5-6 CASSLERLNTEAFF
TRBJ1-1 TRBV28 CASSSGSTGLNTEAFF
TRBJ1-3 TRBV30 CAWSVPTAAGNTIYF
TRBJ2-1 TRBV13 CASSLGLADEGQFF
TRBJ2-3 TRBV9 CASSVGGFFTDTQYF
TRBJ2-2 TRBV11-3 CASSHGGGTGELFF
TRBJ1-2 TRBV11-3 CASSVGTGDNYGYTF
TRBJ1-2 TRBV29-1 CSVVREVGGYTF
TRBJ2-7 TRBV25-1 CASSDRGYVYEQYF
TRBJ2-1 TRBV2 CASSEVSGVVSNEQFF
TRBJ2-2 TRBV29-1 CSASLGRGTGELFF
TRBJ2-7 TRBV7-3 CASSLRAGEAYEQYF
TRBJ1-6 TRBV6-1 CASSEQGAGSPLHF
TRBJ2-7 TRBV28 CASSLRRAYEQYF
TRBJ2-1 TRBV7-9 CASSLGDYEQFF
TRBJ2-7 TRBV11-1 CASSLGGQGAREQYF
TRBJ2-1 TRBV29-1 CSVEQQATPEQFF
TRBJ1-1 TRBV4-2 CASSQDLGNTEAFF
TRBJ1-6 TRBV6-5 CASSSNRGLRPLHF
TRBJ2-1 TRBV7-8 CASSLGYLSSYNEQFF
TRBJ1-1 TRBV2 CASSGQGVTEAFF
TRBJ1-2 TRBV18 CASSPPGQGARYGYTF